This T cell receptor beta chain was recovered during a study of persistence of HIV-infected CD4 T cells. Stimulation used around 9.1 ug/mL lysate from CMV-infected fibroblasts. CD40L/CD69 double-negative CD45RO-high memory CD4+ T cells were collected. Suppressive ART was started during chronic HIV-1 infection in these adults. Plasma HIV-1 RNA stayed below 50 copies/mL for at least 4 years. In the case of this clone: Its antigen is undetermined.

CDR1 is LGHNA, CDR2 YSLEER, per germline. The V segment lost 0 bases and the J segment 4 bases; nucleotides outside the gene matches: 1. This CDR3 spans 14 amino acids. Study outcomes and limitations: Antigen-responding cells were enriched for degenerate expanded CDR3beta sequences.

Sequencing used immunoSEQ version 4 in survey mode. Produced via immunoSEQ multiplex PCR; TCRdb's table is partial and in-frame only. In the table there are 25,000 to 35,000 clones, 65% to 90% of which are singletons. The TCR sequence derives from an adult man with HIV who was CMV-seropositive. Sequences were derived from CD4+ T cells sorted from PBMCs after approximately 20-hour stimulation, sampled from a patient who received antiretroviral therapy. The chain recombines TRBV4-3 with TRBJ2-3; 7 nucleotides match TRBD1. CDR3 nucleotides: TGCGCCAGCAGCCAAGATAGGGGGCCAGATACGCAGTATTTT. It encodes CASSQDRGPDTQYF.